Reported below is one TCR beta chain. The data were obtained in a study of cytomegalovirus exposure and HLA in healthy donors. Use of 60 Vbeta and 13 Jbeta primers characterized the PCR. Libraries were prepared by immunoSEQ multiplex PCR; TCRdb keeps only in-frame clonotypes and omits some of them. The sample holds 99,000 or so clones, about three quarters seen once. Germline V gene lookup returns CDR1 SGHRS and CDR2 YFSETQ. This CDR3 is built from 15 residues. With 5 bases clipped from V and 5 bases from J, the junction kept 7 bases outside the gene matches. The sequence came from a male donor in good health and CMV-seronegative. The chain couples TRBV5-1 to TRBJ1-5, with 10 bases matching TRBD1. Sample: PBMCs. This CDR3 reads CASRPGTGDHQPQHF. CDR3 in DNA: TGCGCCAGCAGACCCGGGACAGGGGATCATCAGCCCCAGCATTTT. Full variable domain (outside the CDR3, taken from reference TRBV5-1 and TRBJ1-5): KAGVTQTPRYLIKTRGQQVTLSCSPISGHRSVSWYQQTPGQGLQFLFEYFSETQRNKGNFPGRFSGRQFSNSRSEMNVSTLELGDSALYLCASRPGTGDHQPQHFGDGTRLSIL.